The rows below give T cell receptor beta chains drawn from one sample of a study of cytomegalovirus exposure and HLA in healthy donors. Repertoires were generated with immunoSEQ multiplex PCR, while TCRdb's copy carries only in-frame clones and drops some. The repertoire consists of about 140,000 clones, with more than 60% occurring once and the leading ten covering about 3.5%. The sequencing sample was made of PBMCs. These receptors were obtained from a middle-aged man in good health and CMV-seronegative. Each CDR3 is given with its conserved first and last residue. The order of the fields is J gene, D gene, V gene, clone size, CDR3 DNA, CDR3 protein. A D gene is named only where the DNA matches it firmly. The listing skips clone size in some rows; elsewhere it reads once, few, many or a size class.

TRBJ1-4 | NA | TRBV7-9 | NA | TGTGCCAGCAGCTCGGGACTTAGGGAAAAACTGTTTTTT | CASSSGLREKLFF
TRBJ2-1 | TRBD1 | TRBV9 | NA | TGTGCCAGCAGCGCTTCCACAGGGGGCGGGAATGAGCAGTTCTTC | CASSASTGGGNEQFF
TRBJ1-1 | NA | TRBV19 | NA | TGTGCCAGTGAACAGGGTCGGGGCACTGAAGCTTTCTTT | CASEQGRGTEAFF
TRBJ1-1 | NA | TRBV11-1 | NA | TGTGCCAGCAGCCTCACAGGGTACACTGAAGCTTTCTTT | CASSLTGYTEAFF
TRBJ1-6 | TRBD1 | TRBV4-1 | once | TGCGCCAGCAGCCGCGGACAGGGTGGATCACCCCTCCACTTT | CASSRGQGGSPLHF
TRBJ1-6 | TRBD1 | TRBV13 | NA | TGTGCCAGCAGCGCGCTTCAGGGGGACGGTTCACCCCTCCACTTT | CASSALQGDGSPLHF
TRBJ1-4 | NA | TRBV5-1 | few | TGCGCCAGCAGCTTAGAGGGCGGTGGTGAAAAACTGTTTTTT | CASSLEGGGEKLFF
TRBJ1-2 | NA | TRBV4-1 | NA | TGCGCCAGCAGCCAAGGCCCGAGAGTGATTCTAAATTCCAACTATGGCTACACCTTC | CASSQGPRVILNSNYGYTF
TRBJ1-1 | TRBD1 | TRBV11-1 | few | TGTGCCAGCAGCCCCACGGTACAGGGGCGGAACACTGAAGCTTTCTTT | CASSPTVQGRNTEAFF
TRBJ1-1 | NA | TRBV5-1 | few | TGCGCCAGCAGCTTGGAGCAGGGCTTCAAGGCGGCTTTCTTT | CASSLEQGFKAAFF
TRBJ1-5 | TRBD1 | TRBV4-1 | NA | TGCGCCAGCAGCCAAGATGACAGGGGGGACCAGCCCCAGCATTTT | CASSQDDRGDQPQHF
TRBJ2-1 | TRBD1 | TRBV4-1 | NA | TGCGCCAGCAGCCAGGCCTCAGTGGGACAGGGACCCAATGAGCAGTTCTTC | CASSQASVGQGPNEQFF